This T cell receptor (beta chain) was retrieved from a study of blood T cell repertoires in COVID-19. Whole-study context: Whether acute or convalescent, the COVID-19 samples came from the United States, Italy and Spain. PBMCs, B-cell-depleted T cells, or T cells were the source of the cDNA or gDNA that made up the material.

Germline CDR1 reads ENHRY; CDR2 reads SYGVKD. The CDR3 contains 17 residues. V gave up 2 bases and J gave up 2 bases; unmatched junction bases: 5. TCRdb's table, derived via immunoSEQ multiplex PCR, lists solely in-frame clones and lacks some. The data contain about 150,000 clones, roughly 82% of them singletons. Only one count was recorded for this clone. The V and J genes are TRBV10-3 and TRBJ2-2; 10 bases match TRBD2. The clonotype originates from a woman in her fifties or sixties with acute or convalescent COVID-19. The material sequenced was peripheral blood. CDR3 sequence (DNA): TGTGCCATCAGTGAGCCTGGACTAGCGGCCAACACCGGGGAGCTGTTTTTT. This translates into CAISEPGLAANTGELFF.